This TCR beta chain was sequenced during a study of cytomegalovirus exposure and HLA in healthy donors. The primer mix had 60 Vbeta and 13 Jbeta primers. The assay was immunoSEQ multiplex PCR, and TCRdb's table has in-frame clones only and misses some. This table holds some 110,000 clones, 70% to 80% found once. The CDR3 contains 17 residues. Germline loops: CDR1 WNHNN, CDR2 SYGVQD (reference sequence). V lost 0 bases and J lost 2, with 17 bases in between. The sequence was collected from a woman younger than 35 in good health and CMV-seropositive. The chain links TRBV10-1 to TRBJ2-7; D may be TRBD1 (6 bases). Source material: PBMCs. The CDR3 loop reads CASSESGGTRGPYEQYF. The CDR3 DNA reads TGCGCCAGCAGTGAGTCAGGGGGTACTAGGGGACCCTACGAGCAGTACTTC.